This T cell receptor beta chain was identified in a study of OX40 agonist ivuxolimab in advanced cancers. Regarding the research as a whole: Ivuxolimab, which targeted the costimulatory receptor OX40 (CD134), was an agonistic, fully human IgG2 monoclonal antibody. Intravenous ivuxolimab was administered to patients every 2 weeks at six dose levels: 0.01, 0.1, 0.3, 1.5, 3 and 10 mg/kg. Of the roughly 52 patients in dose escalation, about 20 had hepatocellular carcinoma, about 15 had melanoma, 9 had renal cell carcinoma and 9 had head and neck cancer. A male proportion of around 80% and a mean age of approximately 62 years, ranging from 23 to 79, were recorded for the dose-escalation cohort. Prior anti-PD-1, anti-PD-L1 or anti-CTLA-4 therapy was permitted, and 40% of dose-escalation patients had received checkpoint inhibitors. Partial responses were achieved by three dose-escalation patients, of whom one had hepatocellular carcinoma and two had cutaneous melanoma. Peripheral TCRbeta sequencing was intended to test whether TCR sequence diversity was altered and clonal T-cell expansion was caused by ivuxolimab. The monotherapy dose-escalation portion (N of about 57 patients) of the phase I ivuxolimab trial is reported in the paper.

Patients with a history of autoimmune disease or receiving systemic immunosuppression were excluded from the trial. Peripheral blood for TCR sequencing was collected from all dose cohorts at baseline, on cycle 4 day 1, and on cycle 7 day 1. The samples were drawn from a first-in-human, open-label, multicenter phase I dose-escalation trial of ivuxolimab. Adults with locally advanced or metastatic melanoma, renal cell carcinoma, hepatocellular carcinoma or head and neck squamous cell carcinoma were enrolled in the trial. CD4+ and CD8+ T cells were sorted separately from peripheral blood before TCR sequencing. Concerning this clone: This clone's antigen is unknown. No base quality information exists; no much larger clone differs at one position.

Broader findings and caveats from the paper: After ivuxolimab, expanded clones were on average more numerous among CD8+ T cells than among CD4+ T cells. Antigen specificity was not determined for the clonally expanded peripheral T cells. In the 0.1-3.0 mg/kg groups, partial responders had among the lowest normalized peripheral clonal expansion, particularly in CD8+ T cells. Low levels of normalized T-cell clonal expansion were also seen in some patients who did not respond. Clonal expansion of both CD4+ and CD8+ blood T cells was observed from baseline to week 6 at doses 0.1 to 3.0 mg/kg.

The CDR3 contains 15 residues, cysteine and phenylalanine counted. CDR3 DNA only is kept here, 45 bases in frame from base 1. Via the germline V gene, CDR1 is MDHEN and CDR2 SYDVKM. Trimming at the junction amounts to 3 bases on V and 2 bases on J, and the germline ends lie 14 bases apart. For sequencing of the TCRbeta CDR3 region, genomic DNA was extracted from the sorted cells. The immunoSEQ Assay was used to sequence the TCRbeta CDR3 regions. TCRdb took this table from immuneACCESS and kept in-frame rearrangements with V and J called. Such tables lack part of the clones; where checked against another copy, unresolved V genes explain under half of the gap, and the rest is unexplained. The sample records fewer than 90,000 clones, approximately 86% of which are singletons. The ten largest make up 2.5% of the sample.

Sequencing used CD4+ or CD8+ T cells sorted from blood, obtained in a trial of the OX40 agonist ivuxolimab. The chain employs TRBV28 and TRBJ2-7; the D region may be TRBD1 or TRBD2, each matching 5 bases equally. The receptor was derived from an adult with an advanced solid tumor such as melanoma, head and neck, liver or kidney cancer. The DNA is as follows: TGTGCCAGCAGTTTTACCGGGACCTTTCCCTACGAGCAGTACTTC. This encodes CASSFTGTFPYEQYF.